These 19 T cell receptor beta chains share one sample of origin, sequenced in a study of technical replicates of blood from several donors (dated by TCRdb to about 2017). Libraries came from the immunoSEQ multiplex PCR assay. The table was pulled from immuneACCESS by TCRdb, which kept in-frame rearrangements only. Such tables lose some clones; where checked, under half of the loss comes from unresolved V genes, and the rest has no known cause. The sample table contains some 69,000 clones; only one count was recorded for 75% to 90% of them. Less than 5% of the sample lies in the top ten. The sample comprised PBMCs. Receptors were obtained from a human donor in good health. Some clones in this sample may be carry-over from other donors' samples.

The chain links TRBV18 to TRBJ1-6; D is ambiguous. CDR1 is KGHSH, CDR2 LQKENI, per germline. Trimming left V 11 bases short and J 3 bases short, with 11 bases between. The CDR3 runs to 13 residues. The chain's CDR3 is CAGTDNYNSPLHF. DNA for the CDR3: TGTGCCGGCACAGACAACTATAATTCACCCCTCCACTTT.

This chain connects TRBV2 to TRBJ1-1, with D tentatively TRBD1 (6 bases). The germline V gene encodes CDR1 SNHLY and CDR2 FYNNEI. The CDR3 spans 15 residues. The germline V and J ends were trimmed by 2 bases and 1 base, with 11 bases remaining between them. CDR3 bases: TGTGCCAGCAGTGAATGGGTCAGGGGGAACACTGAAGCTTTCTTT. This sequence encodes CASSEWVRGNTEAFF. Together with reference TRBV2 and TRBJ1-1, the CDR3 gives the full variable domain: EPEVTQTPSHQVTQMGQEVILRCVPISNHLYFYWYRQILGQKVEFLVSFYNNEISEKSEIFDDQFSVERPDGSNFTLKIRSTKLEDSAMYFCASSEWVRGNTEAFFGQGTRLTVV.

The DNA for the CDR3 is TGTGCCAGCTCACCCTATAGCGGGGGGGCTAGCACAGATACGCAGTATTTT. Amino acid sequence: CASSPYSGGASTDTQYF. The rearrangement joins TRBV18 to TRBJ2-3, with 11 bases aligning to TRBD2. J was trimmed by 0 bases and V by 3 bases; bases with no gene match: 5. The CDR3 consists of 17 residues. Per germline, CDR1 KGHSH and CDR2 LQKENI. Drawing the rest from reference TRBV18 and TRBJ2-3, the complete variable domain is NAGVMQNPRHLVRRRGQEARLRCSPMKGHSHVYWYRQLPEEGLKFMVYLQKENIIDESGMPKERFSAEFPKEGPSILRIQQVVRGDSAAYFCASSPYSGGASTDTQYFGPGTRLTVL.

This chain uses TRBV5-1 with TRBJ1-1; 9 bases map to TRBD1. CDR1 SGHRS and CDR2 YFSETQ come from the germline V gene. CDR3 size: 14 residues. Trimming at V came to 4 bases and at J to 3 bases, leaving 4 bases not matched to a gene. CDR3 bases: TGCGCCAGCAGCCGAGACAGGGGGGACACTGAAGCTTTCTTT. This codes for CASSRDRGDTEAFF. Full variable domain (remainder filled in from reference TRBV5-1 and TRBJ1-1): KAGVTQTPRYLIKTRGQQVTLSCSPISGHRSVSWYQQTPGQGLQFLFEYFSETQRNKGNFPGRFSGRQFSNSRSEMNVSTLELGDSALYLCASSRDRGDTEAFFGQGTRLTVV.

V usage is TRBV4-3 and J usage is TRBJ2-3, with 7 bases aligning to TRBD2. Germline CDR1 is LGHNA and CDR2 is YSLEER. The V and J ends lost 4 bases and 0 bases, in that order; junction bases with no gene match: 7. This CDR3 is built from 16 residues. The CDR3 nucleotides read TGCGCCAGCAGCCGCAGCATAGCGGGTAGCACAGATACGCAGTATTTT. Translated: CASSRSIAGSTDTQYF.

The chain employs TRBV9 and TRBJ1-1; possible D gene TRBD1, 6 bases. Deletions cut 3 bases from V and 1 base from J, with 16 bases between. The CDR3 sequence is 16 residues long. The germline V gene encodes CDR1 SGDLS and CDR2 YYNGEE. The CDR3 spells CASSAGDTQENTEAFF. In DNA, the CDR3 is TGTGCCAGCAGCGCTGGGGACACCCAGGAGAACACTGAAGCTTTCTTT.

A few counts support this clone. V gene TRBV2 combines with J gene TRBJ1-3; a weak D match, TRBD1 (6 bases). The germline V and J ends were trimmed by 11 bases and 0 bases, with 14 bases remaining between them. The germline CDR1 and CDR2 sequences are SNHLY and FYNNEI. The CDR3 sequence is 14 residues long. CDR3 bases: TGTGCCTCAACGGGGGGCCTCTCTGGAAACACCATATATTTT. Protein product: CASTGGLSGNTIYF.

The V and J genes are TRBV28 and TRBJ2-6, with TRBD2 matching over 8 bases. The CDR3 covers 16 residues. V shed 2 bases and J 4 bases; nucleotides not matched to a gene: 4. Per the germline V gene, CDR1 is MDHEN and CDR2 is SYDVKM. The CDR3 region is CASSLQLAEGANVLTF. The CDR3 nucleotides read TGTGCCAGCAGTTTACAACTAGCGGAGGGGGCCAACGTCCTGACTTTC. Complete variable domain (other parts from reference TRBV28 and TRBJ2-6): DVKVTQSSRYLVKRTGEKVFLECVQDMDHENMFWYRQDPGLGLRLIYFSYDVKMKEKGDIPEGYSVSREKKERFSLILESASTNQTSMYLCASSLQLAEGANVLTFGAGSRLTVL.

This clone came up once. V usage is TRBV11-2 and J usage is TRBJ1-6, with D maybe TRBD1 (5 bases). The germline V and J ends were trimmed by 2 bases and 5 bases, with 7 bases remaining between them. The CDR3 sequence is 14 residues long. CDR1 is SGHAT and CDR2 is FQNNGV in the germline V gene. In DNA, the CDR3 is TGTGCCAGCAGCTTACAGGGAAATAATTCACCCCTCCACTTT. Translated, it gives CASSLQGNNSPLHF.

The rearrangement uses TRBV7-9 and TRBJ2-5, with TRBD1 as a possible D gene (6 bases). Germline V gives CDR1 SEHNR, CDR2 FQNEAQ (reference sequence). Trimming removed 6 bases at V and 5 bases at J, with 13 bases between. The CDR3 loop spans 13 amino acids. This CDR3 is CASSLQGYETQYF. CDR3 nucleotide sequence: TGTGCCAGCAGTCTGCAGGGGTATGAGACCCAGTACTTC.

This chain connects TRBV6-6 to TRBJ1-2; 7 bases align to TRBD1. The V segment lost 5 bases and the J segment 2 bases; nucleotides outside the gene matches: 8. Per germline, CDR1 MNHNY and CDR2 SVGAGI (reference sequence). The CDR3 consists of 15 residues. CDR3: CASSRSDRANYGYTF. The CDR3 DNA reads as TGTGCCAGCAGTCGAAGTGACAGGGCCAACTATGGCTACACCTTC.

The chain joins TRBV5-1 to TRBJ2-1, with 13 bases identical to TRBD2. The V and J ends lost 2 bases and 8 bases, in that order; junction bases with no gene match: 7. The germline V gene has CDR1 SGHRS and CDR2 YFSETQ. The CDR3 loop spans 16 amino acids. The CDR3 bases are TGCGCCAGCAGCTTAGGACTAGCGGGAGAATTGGATGAGCAGTTCTTC. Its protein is CASSLGLAGELDEQFF. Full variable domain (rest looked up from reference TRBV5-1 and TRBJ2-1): KAGVTQTPRYLIKTRGQQVTLSCSPISGHRSVSWYQQTPGQGLQFLFEYFSETQRNKGNFPGRFSGRQFSNSRSEMNVSTLELGDSALYLCASSLGLAGELDEQFFGPGTRLTVL.

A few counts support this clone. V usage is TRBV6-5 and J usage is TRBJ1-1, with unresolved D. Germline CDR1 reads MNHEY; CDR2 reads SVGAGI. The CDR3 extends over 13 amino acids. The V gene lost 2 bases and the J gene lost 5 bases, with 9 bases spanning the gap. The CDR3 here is CASSYGGVTEAFF. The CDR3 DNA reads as TGTGCCAGCAGTTACGGAGGCGTAACTGAAGCTTTCTTT.

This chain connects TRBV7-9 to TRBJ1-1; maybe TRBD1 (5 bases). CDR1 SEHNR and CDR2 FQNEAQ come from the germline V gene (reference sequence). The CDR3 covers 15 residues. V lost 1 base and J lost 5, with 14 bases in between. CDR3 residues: CASSLGDSRGTEAFF. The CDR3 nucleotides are TGTGCCAGCAGCTTAGGGGACTCCCGGGGGACTGAAGCTTTCTTT.

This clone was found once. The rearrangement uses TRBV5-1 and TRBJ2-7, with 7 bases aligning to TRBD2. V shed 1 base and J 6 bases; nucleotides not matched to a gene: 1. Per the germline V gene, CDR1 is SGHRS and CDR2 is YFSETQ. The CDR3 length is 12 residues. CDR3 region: CASSLSGGEQYF. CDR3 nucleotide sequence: TGCGCCAGCAGCTTGTCGGGGGGCGAGCAGTACTTC.

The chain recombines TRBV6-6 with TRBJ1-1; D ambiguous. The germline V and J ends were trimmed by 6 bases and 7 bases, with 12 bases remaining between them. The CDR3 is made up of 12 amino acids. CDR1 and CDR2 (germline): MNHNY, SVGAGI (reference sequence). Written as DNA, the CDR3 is TGTGCCAGCAGAAACGACCGGGGTGAAGCTTTCTTT. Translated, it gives CASRNDRGEAFF.

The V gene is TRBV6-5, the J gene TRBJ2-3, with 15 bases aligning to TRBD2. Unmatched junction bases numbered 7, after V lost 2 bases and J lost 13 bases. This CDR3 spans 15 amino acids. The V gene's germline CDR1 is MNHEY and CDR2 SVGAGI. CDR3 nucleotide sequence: TGTGCCAGCAGTTACGCCGGGACTAGCGGGGGGCCTAAGTATTTT. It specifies CASSYAGTSGGPKYF.

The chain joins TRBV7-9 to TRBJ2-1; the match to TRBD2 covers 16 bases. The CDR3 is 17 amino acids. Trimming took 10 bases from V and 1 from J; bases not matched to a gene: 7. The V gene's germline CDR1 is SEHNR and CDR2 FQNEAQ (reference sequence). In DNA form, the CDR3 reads TGTGCCACCATCGGGACTAGCGGGGGGGGATCCTACAATGAGCAGTTCTTC. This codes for CATIGTSGGGSYNEQFF.

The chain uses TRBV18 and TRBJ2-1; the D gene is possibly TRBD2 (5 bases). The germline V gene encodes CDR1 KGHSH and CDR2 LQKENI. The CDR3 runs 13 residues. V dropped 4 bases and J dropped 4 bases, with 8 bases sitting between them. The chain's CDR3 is CASSLQRYNEQFF. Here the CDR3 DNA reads TGTGCCAGCTCACTGCAGCGGTACAATGAGCAGTTCTTC.